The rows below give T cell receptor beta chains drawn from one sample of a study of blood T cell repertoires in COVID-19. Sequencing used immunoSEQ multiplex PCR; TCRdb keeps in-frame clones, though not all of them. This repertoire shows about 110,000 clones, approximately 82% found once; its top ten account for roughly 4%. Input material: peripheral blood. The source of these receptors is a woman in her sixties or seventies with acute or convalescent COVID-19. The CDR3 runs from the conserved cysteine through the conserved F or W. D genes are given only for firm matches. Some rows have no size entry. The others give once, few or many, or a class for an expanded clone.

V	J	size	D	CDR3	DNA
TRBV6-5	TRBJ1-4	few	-	CASKRLNEKLFF	TGTGCCAGCAAGAGACTTAATGAAAAACTGTTTTTT
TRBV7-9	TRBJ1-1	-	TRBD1	CASSPGQGRMNTEAFF	TGTGCCAGCAGCCCTGGACAGGGCCGAATGAACACTGAAGCTTTCTTT
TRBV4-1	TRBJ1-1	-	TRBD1	CASSPGQRQTEAFF	TGCGCCAGCAGCCCGGGACAGCGGCAGACTGAAGCTTTCTTT
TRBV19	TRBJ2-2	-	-	CASTLYGGRSGELFF	TGTGCCAGTACCCTTTACGGGGGTAGGTCCGGGGAGCTGTTTTTT
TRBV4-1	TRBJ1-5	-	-	CASSQVDRSNQPQHF	TGCGCCAGCAGCCAGGTGGACAGAAGCAATCAGCCCCAGCATTTT
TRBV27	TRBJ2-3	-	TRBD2	CASGRSGRNTDTQYF	TGTGCCAGCGGCCGTAGCGGGAGGAACACAGATACGCAGTATTTT
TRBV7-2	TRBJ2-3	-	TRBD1	CASRKQGQGTDTQYF	TGTGCCAGCAGAAAACAGGGACAGGGCACAGATACGCAGTATTTT
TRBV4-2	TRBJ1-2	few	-	CASSQGGGYTF	TGTGCCAGCAGCCAAGGAGGGGGCTACACCTTC
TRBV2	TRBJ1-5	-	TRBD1	CASSDIGTVDEPQHF	TGTGCCAGCAGTGATATAGGGACAGTGGATGAGCCCCAGCATTTT
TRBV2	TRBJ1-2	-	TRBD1	CASSRGGQGHTNYGYTF	TGTGCCAGCAGCCGGGGGGGACAGGGGCATACTAACTATGGCTACACCTTC
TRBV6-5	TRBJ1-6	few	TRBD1	CASRSTGTGVSPLHF	TGTGCCAGCAGATCCACCGGGACAGGGGTTTCACCCCTCCACTTT
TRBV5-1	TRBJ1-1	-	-	CASSGGQPSVATEAFF	TGCGCCAGCAGCGGAGGACAGCCATCGGTGGCCACTGAAGCTTTCTTT
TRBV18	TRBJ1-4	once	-	CASSPGLREKLFF	TGTGCCAGCTCACCGGGTCTGAGGGAAAAACTGTTTTTT
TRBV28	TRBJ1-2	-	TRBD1	CASSSQTGGRSGYTF	TGTGCCAGCAGTTCCCAGACAGGGGGCCGGTCTGGCTACACCTTC
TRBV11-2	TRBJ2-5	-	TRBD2	CASSPREGMETQYF	TGTGCCAGCAGCCCCAGGGAGGGGATGGAGACCCAGTACTTC
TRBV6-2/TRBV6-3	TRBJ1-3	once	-	CASSYGQISGNTIYF	TGTGCCAGCAGTTATGGACAGATCTCTGGAAACACCATATATTTT
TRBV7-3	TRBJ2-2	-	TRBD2	CASSLLASGGGELFF	TGTGCCAGCAGCTTATTGGCTAGCGGGGGAGGGGAGCTGTTTTTT
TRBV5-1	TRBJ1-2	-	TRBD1	CASSLQGLDRSIYGYTF	TGCGCCAGCAGCTTACAGGGCCTGGACAGGTCCATCTATGGCTACACCTTC
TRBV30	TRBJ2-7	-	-	CAWSYGNEQYF	TGTGCCTGGAGTTACGGGAACGAGCAGTACTTC
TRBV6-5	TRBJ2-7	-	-	CASSSGRWSYEQYF	TGTGCCAGCAGTTCAGGGCGCTGGTCCTACGAGCAGTACTTC
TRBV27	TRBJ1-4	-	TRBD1	CASRPRTGNEKLFF	TGTGCCAGCAGACCACGGACAGGGAATGAAAAACTGTTTTTT
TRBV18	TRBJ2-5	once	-	CASSPLGEHWGPETQYF	TGTGCCAGCTCACCACTCGGGGAACATTGGGGGCCAGAGACCCAGTACTTC
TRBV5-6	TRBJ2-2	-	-	CASSFPGTGELFF	TGTGCCAGCAGCTTCCCAGGGACCGGGGAGCTGTTTTTT